The next 14 T cell receptor beta chains were all read from a single sample in a study of OX40 agonist ivuxolimab in advanced cancers. The method was immunoSEQ multiplex PCR; TCRdb's version includes in-frame clones alone and lacks a portion of them. The profile shows around 94,000 clones, more than 75% of them singletons. Source: CD4+ or CD8+ T cells sorted from blood, taken in a trial of the OX40 agonist ivuxolimab. These receptors all come from an adult with an advanced solid tumor such as melanoma, head and neck, liver or kidney cancer.

This chain joins TRBV2 and TRBJ2-7; weak D call: TRBD2 (5 bases). V lost 7 bases to trimming and J lost 0 bases, with 16 bases between them. The CDR3 consists of 15 residues. Looked up from germline, CDR1 is SNHLY and CDR2 is FYNNEI. DNA of the CDR3: TGTGCCAGCAAATGGGGTGGACTGAGCTCCTACGAGCAGTACTTC. Encoded protein: CASKWGGLSSYEQYF.

This chain uses TRBV12-5 with TRBJ1-1; D gene uncertain. Trimming stripped 0 bases from V and 6 bases from J, with 11 bases between. Germline V gene lookup returns CDR1 LGHNT and CDR2 FRNRAP. The CDR3 has 14 amino acids. In nucleotides, the CDR3 is TGTGCTAGTGGTTTGGTACTCGCGGACCCTGAAGCTTTCTTT. Encoded protein: CASGLVLADPEAFF.

The chain links TRBV19 to TRBJ2-7; D is uncertain. This CDR3 has 15 residues. The germline V gene encodes CDR1 LNHDA and CDR2 SQIVND (reference sequence). V was trimmed by 1 base and J by 4 bases, leaving 14 bases between them. In DNA form, the CDR3 reads TGTGCCAGTAGTATAGGGAAGGTTCTGGAATACGAGCAGTACTTC. It codes for CASSIGKVLEYEQYF.

V is TRBV7-9 and J is TRBJ1-1, with D unresolved. Germline CDR1 is SEHNR and CDR2 is FQNEAQ (reference sequence). The CDR3 length is 13 residues. V lost 5 bases and J lost 1, with 8 bases in between. Here the CDR3 reads CASSPRGNTEAFF. The CDR3 DNA reads TGTGCCAGCAGCCCGAGAGGGAACACTGAAGCTTTCTTT.

This sequence joins TRBV19 and TRBJ2-3, with D possibly called TRBD1 or TRBD2 (5 bases each). This CDR3 has 11 residues. Per germline, CDR1 LNHDA and CDR2 SQIVND (reference sequence). The V end lost 8 bases, the J end lost 9 bases, and 12 bases lay between the germline ends. CDR3 residues: CASGDRLTQYF. The CDR3 DNA sequence: TGTGCCAGTGGGGACCGTCTCACGCAGTATTTT.

The CDR3 spells CASSFLTGTQETQYF. In nucleotides, the CDR3 is TGTGCCAGCAGCTTTCTGACAGGAACCCAAGAGACCCAGTACTTC. This chain connects TRBV5-4 to TRBJ2-5, with D possibly matching TRBD1 (6 bases). The CDR3 is made up of 15 amino acids. Trimming stripped 2 bases from V and 1 base from J, with 12 bases between. Germline lookup yields CDR1 SGHNT and CDR2 YYREEE (reference sequence).

This clone was detected once. The CDR3: CASRPTGGDQPQHF. As DNA, the CDR3 is TGTGCCAGCAGACCCACAGGGGGCGATCAGCCCCAGCATTTT. The rearrangement uses TRBV6-5 and TRBJ1-5; TRBD1 aligns across 9 bases. CDR1 is MNHEY and CDR2 is SVGAGI in the germline V gene. Losses at the gene ends were 6 bases for V and 5 bases for J; bases not matched to a gene: 5. The CDR3 has 14 amino acids.

The V call is TRBV2, the J call TRBJ1-2; D gene ambiguous. CDR1 is SNHLY and CDR2 is FYNNEI in the germline V gene. This CDR3 region has 13 residues. Trimming stripped 6 bases from V and 1 base from J, with 9 bases between. As DNA, the CDR3 is TGTGCCAGCAGCCGGGATGTTAACTATGGCTACACCTTC. It translates to CASSRDVNYGYTF.

This clone occurred a few times. This rearrangement joins TRBV7-9 to TRBJ2-5, with a tentative D call TRBD2 (6 bases). V was trimmed by 4 bases and J by 4 bases, leaving 25 bases between them. In germline, CDR1 is SEHNR, CDR2 FQNEAQ (reference sequence). The CDR3 loop spans 18 amino acids. In DNA, the CDR3 is TGTGCCAGCAGCTCACCGACGGGGTACACCGGGCGGGGAGAGACCCAGTACTTC. Translated, it gives CASSSPTGYTGRGETQYF.

The chain recombines TRBV7-3 with TRBJ2-1, with TRBD2 matching over 8 bases. Germline values: CDR1 SGHTA, CDR2 FQGTGA. There are 15 residues in the CDR3. Trimming removed 1 base from V and 5 bases from J; junction bases left unmatched: 4. The CDR3 DNA sequence: TGTGCCAGCAGCTTAATCGTAGCGGGGAACAATGAGCAGTTCTTC. It specifies CASSLIVAGNNEQFF.

The chain has TRBV6-1 and TRBJ2-7; D gene unclear. Between the trimmed V and J ends, which lost 7 bases and 1 base, there was a span of 17 bases. Germline V gene lookup returns CDR1 MNHNS and CDR2 SASEGT. The CDR3 extends over 15 amino acids. The DNA of the CDR3 is TGTGCCAGCACCCTAGAGAGGCAGGCTTCCTACGAGCAGTACTTC. It is translated as CASTLERQASYEQYF.

This chain links TRBV7-9 with TRBJ2-7; 8 bases line up with TRBD1. The CDR3 has 17 amino acids. Looked up from germline, CDR1 is SEHNR and CDR2 is FQNEAQ (reference sequence). The V and J ends lost 2 bases and 4 bases, in that order; junction bases with no gene match: 13. CDR3 nucleotides: TGTGCCAGCAGCTTACTTCCCGGGCAGGGGGCCCCTTACGAGCAGTACTTC. The encoded protein is CASSLLPGQGAPYEQYF.

This chain connects TRBV5-6 to TRBJ2-5; 15 bases are a match to TRBD2. Germline V gene data show CDR1 as SGHDT and CDR2 as YYEEEE. V shed 3 bases, J shed 5 bases, and the junction held 8 bases outside the gene matches. The CDR3 has 17 residues. CDR3 nucleotides: TGTGCCAGCAGCTCCAGGACTAGCGGGGGGGCGCTGGAGACCCAGTACTTC. Protein sequence: CASSSRTSGGALETQYF. The full variable domain, its missing parts supplied by reference TRBV5-6 and TRBJ2-5, is DAGVTQSPTHLIKTRGQQVTLRCSPKSGHDTVSWYQQALGQGPQFIFQYYEEEERQRGNFPDRFSGHQFPNYSSELNVNALLLGDSALYLCASSSRTSGGALETQYFGPGTRLLVL.

V usage is TRBV19 and J usage is TRBJ2-3, with a tentative D call TRBD1 (5 bases). This CDR3 region has 13 residues. V gave up 6 bases and J gave up 2 bases, with 9 bases separating them. CDR1 is LNHDA, CDR2 SQIVND, per germline (reference sequence). The CDR3 reads CASRPRDTDTQYF. The CDR3, as DNA: TGTGCCAGTAGACCCAGGGACACAGATACGCAGTATTTT.